One sample yielded the 12 T cell receptor beta chains listed below, sequenced in a study of T cells in tumors after PD-1 blockade. The method was immunoSEQ multiplex PCR; TCRdb's version includes in-frame clones alone and lacks a portion of them. The data contain approximately 59,000 clones, roughly 77% of them singletons. Specimen: PBMCs, collected before anti-PD-1 treatment. These receptors were taken from a human donor with basal cell carcinoma.

The V call is TRBV30, the J call TRBJ2-2, with 10 bases identical to TRBD1. CDR1 GTSNPN and CDR2 SVGIG come from the germline V gene (reference sequence). The J segment lost 5 bases and the V segment lost 3 bases, leaving 12 bases of the junction unmatched. The CDR3 has 17 residues. CDR3 bases: TGTGCCTGGAGGGTGGTACGACAGGGGGCGTGGACCGGGGAGCTGTTTTTT. Translated, it gives CAWRVVRQGAWTGELFF.

J is TRBJ2-4 and V is TRBV10-3; D is unclear. Germline lookup yields CDR1 ENHRY and CDR2 SYGVKD. The ends were cut back, 3 bases at V and 5 bases at J, with 5 bases in the middle. CDR3 length: 12 amino acids. The CDR3 spells CAISDNENIQYF. The CDR3 region has the DNA TGTGCCATCAGTGATAACGAAAACATTCAGTACTTC.

V is TRBV19 and J is TRBJ1-1; possible D gene TRBD1, 5 bases. The germline CDR1 and CDR2 sequences are LNHDA and SQIVND (reference sequence). CDR3 length: 16 residues. The V and J ends lost 5 bases and 4 bases respectively, with 20 bases between them. DNA for the CDR3: TGTGCCAGTAGTCCTCAGGGCCTCCGTACCTCCACTGAAGCTTTCTTT. The encoded protein is CASSPQGLRTSTEAFF.

This clone was detected only once. The chain uses TRBV3-1 (or the pseudogene TRBV3-2) and TRBJ1-3; D uncertain. CDR3 length: 15 residues. V was shortened by 3 bases and J by 2 bases, with 11 bases between the two germline ends. Germline V gene lookup returns CDR1 LGHDT and CDR2 YNNKEL (reference sequence). CDR3 sequence: CASSQGTTPGNTIYF. CDR3 bases: TGTGCCAGCAGCCAGGGAACTACGCCTGGAAACACCATATATTTT.

The CDR3 DNA is TGTGCCAGCAGCAAAGGGACAGTATATGGCTACACCTTC. Translation gives CASSKGTVYGYTF. The chain recombines TRBV5-8 with TRBJ1-2; 7 nucleotides align to TRBD1. The germline gives CDR1 SGHTS, CDR2 YDEGEE. The CDR3 length is 13 residues. The J segment lost 5 bases and the V segment lost 4 bases, leaving 5 bases of the junction unmatched.

The chain uses TRBV4-1 and TRBJ2-3; weak D call: TRBD2 (5 bases). The CDR3 loop spans 17 amino acids. Trimming removed 1 base from V and 5 bases from J, with 19 bases in between. Germline CDR1 is MGHRA and CDR2 is YSYEKL. In nucleotides, the CDR3 is TGCGCCAGCAGCCAAGCCCTGACTATAGTATATGTAGATACGCAGTATTTT. This gives the protein CASSQALTIVYVDTQYF.

The rearrangement links TRBV6-1 to TRBJ2-6; maybe TRBD2 (5 bases). V lost 2 bases to trimming and J lost 2 bases, with 7 bases between them. Per the germline V gene, CDR1 is MNHNS and CDR2 is SASEGT. This CDR3 spans 15 amino acids. CDR3 region: CASSEWRTGANVLTF. The CDR3 region has the DNA TGTGCCAGCAGTGAATGGAGGACTGGGGCCAACGTCCTGACTTTC.

This clone has only one observation. The chain is built from TRBV6-5 and TRBJ1-1, with a tentative D call TRBD1 (5 bases). The V gene's germline CDR1 is MNHEY and CDR2 SVGAGI. V shed 2 bases and J shed 0 bases, with 10 bases lying between them. The CDR3 sequence is 15 residues long. CDR3 nucleotides: TGTGCCAGCAGTTACCGGGGGATCATGAACACTGAAGCTTTCTTT. This encodes CASSYRGIMNTEAFF.

V and J are TRBV3-1 (or the pseudogene TRBV3-2) and TRBJ1-1; unclear D gene. The CDR3 covers 18 residues. The germline CDR1 and CDR2 sequences are LGHDT and YNNKEL (reference sequence). V was trimmed by 0 bases and J by 4 bases, leaving 21 bases between them. The CDR3 coding sequence is TGTGCCAGCAGCCAAGATATTGGCGGAAGACGGGCTCGCACTGAAGCTTTCTTT. The encoded protein is CASSQDIGGRRARTEAFF.

This clone was seen more than once but under ten times. This sequence joins TRBV10-1 and TRBJ1-1; the D gene is possibly TRBD1 (5 bases). Germline-derived CDR1 and CDR2 are WNHNN and SYGVQD (reference sequence). V gave up 0 bases and J gave up 6 bases, with 11 bases separating them. The CDR3 loop spans 14 amino acids. The CDR3 spells CASSESGVLSEAFF. The CDR3 DNA sequence: TGCGCCAGCAGTGAGTCAGGGGTTCTATCTGAAGCTTTCTTT.

As to this clone: The junction departs from the called germline gene at one end, perhaps through a read error. The chain carries TRBV19 and TRBJ1-1; D is possibly TRBD1 (6 bases). The CDR3 spans 11 residues. CDR1 and CDR2 (germline): LNHDA, SQIVND (reference sequence). Here the CDR3 reads CASRDSRQQLF. DNA of the CDR3: TGTGCCAGTAGGGACAGCCGTCAGCAACTATTT.

The CDR3 sequence is CASSLVSGMNNEQFF. The CDR3 DNA reads as TGCGCCAGCAGCTTGGTTTCAGGGATGAACAATGAGCAGTTCTTC. This rearrangement joins TRBV5-1 to TRBJ2-1, with a tentative D call TRBD1 (5 bases). The germline V and J ends were trimmed by 0 bases and 5 bases, with 12 bases remaining between them. Germline V gene lookup returns CDR1 SGHRS and CDR2 YFSETQ. The CDR3 sequence is 15 residues long.